One sample yielded the 13 T cell receptor beta chains listed below, sequenced in a study of vaccination and CD4 T cells after COVID-19. Treatment noted: approximately 9-day PBMC culture with coronavirus spike peptide pools or control peptides (ViraFEST assay). No antigens are known for them. An Oncomine TCR Beta short-read assay was used to sequence the DNA from cultured CD4+ T cells. TCRdb used MiXCR to reprocess the PCR reads, holding one entry per CDR3 protein. The sample includes 9,000 to 15,000 distinct CDR3 sequences, approximately 80% of them seen just once. The specimen was CD4+ T cells from blood, cultured in vitro. The receptors come from a human donor who had recovered from COVID-19.

The chain has TRBV7-8 and TRBJ2-6, with D perhaps matching TRBD2 (6 bases). Trimming removed 1 base from V and 1 base from J, with 17 bases in between. This CDR3 comprises 19 residues. Germline V gene sequence: CDR1 SGHVS, CDR2 FQNEAQ. CDR3 in DNA: TGTGCCAGCAGCTTAGGGGCGGCAAGCGGGCCGTCTGGGGCCAACGTCCTGACTTTC. This sequence encodes CASSLGAASGPSGANVLTF. Variable domain in full (rest from reference TRBV7-8 and TRBJ2-6): GAGVSQSPRYKVAKRGQDVALRCDPISGHVSLFWYQQALGQGPEFLTYFQNEAQLDKSGLPSDRFFAERPEGSVSTLKIQRTQQEDSAVYLCASSLGAASGPSGANVLTFGAGSRLTVL.

V usage is TRBV4-3 and J usage is TRBJ2-1, with a weak D call TRBD2 (6 bases). This CDR3 is 15 amino acids long. Trimming left V 4 bases short and J 0 bases short, with 10 bases between. CDR1 is LGHNA, CDR2 YSLEER, per germline. Here the CDR3 DNA reads TGCGCCAGCAGCCGCCAGCGGGCCTCCTACAATGAGCAGTTCTTC. It specifies CASSRQRASYNEQFF.

The gene calls are TRBV4-2 and TRBJ2-5; 13 bases map to TRBD2. Germline CDR1 LGHNA, CDR2 YNFKEQ. The junction had 6 bases not matched to a gene; V was cut back by 0 bases and J by 5 bases. This CDR3 is 17 amino acids long. In nucleotides, the CDR3 is TGTGCCAGCAGCCAAGACACTAGCGGGAGGGCGGGTGAGACCCAGTACTTC. Its protein product is CASSQDTSGRAGETQYF.

This chain joins TRBV7-2 and TRBJ2-1; 15 bases align to TRBD2. CDR3 length equals 16 residues. V shed 4 bases and J 7 bases; nucleotides not matched to a gene: 5. Germline V CDR1 and CDR2: SGHTA, FQGNSA. The CDR3 DNA is TGTGCCAGCAGCTCAGGAGGACTAGCGGGAGGGAATGAGCAGTTCTTC. This translates into CASSSGGLAGGNEQFF.

The chain employs TRBV7-2 and TRBJ2-5; a possible D gene is TRBD2 (5 bases). Germline V gene lookup returns CDR1 SGHTA and CDR2 FQGNSA. Trimming stripped 1 base from V and 5 bases from J, with 8 bases between. CDR3 length: 13 amino acids. This chain's CDR3 is CASSLGTVETQYF. As DNA, the CDR3 is TGTGCCAGCAGCTTAGGGACTGTGGAGACCCAGTACTTC.

This sequence joins TRBV20-1 and TRBJ1-5, with unresolved D. The CDR3 runs to 14 residues. Trimming left V 3 bases short and J 1 base short, with 10 bases between. The germline V gene has CDR1 DFQATT and CDR2 SNEGSKA (reference sequence). The CDR3 nucleotides read TGCAGTGCTAGGGAACCTAGAAGCAATCAGCCCCAGCATTTT. Translation: CSAREPRSNQPQHF.

V is TRBV28 and J is TRBJ1-1, with TRBD1 matching 9 bases. Germline assignment: CDR1 MDHEN and CDR2 SYDVKM. This CDR3 has 12 amino acids. Trimming cost V 8 bases and J 7 bases; bases outside gene matches: 5. The CDR3 sequence: CASGGTGYEAFF. The DNA for the CDR3 is TGTGCCAGCGGCGGGACAGGGTATGAAGCTTTCTTT. The whole variable domain, filled in from reference TRBV28 and TRBJ1-1, reads DVKVTQSSRYLVKRTGEKVFLECVQDMDHENMFWYRQDPGLGLRLIYFSYDVKMKEKGDIPEGYSVSREKKERFSLILESASTNQTSMYLCASGGTGYEAFFGQGTRLTVV.

The chain recombines TRBV20-1 with TRBJ1-5; no definite D call. CDR1 is DFQATT, CDR2 SNEGSKA, per germline (reference sequence). The CDR3 totals 12 residues. The ends were cut back, 4 bases at V and 7 bases at J, with 11 bases in the middle. The CDR3 spells CSATPELQPQHF. DNA of the CDR3: TGCAGTGCTACCCCCGAGCTCCAGCCCCAGCATTTT.

This chain links TRBV11-2 with TRBJ1-5, with 12 bases lining up with TRBD1. The germline V gene has CDR1 SGHAT and CDR2 FQNNGV. The CDR3 sequence is 17 residues long. J lost 3 bases, V lost 6 bases, and 9 bases had no gene match. The CDR3 sequence is CASSRTGTGGLNQPQHF. The DNA for the CDR3 is TGTGCCAGCAGTCGTACCGGGACAGGGGGCCTCAATCAGCCCCAGCATTTT.

The chain combines TRBV6-1 with TRBJ1-1; D call uncertain. Germline values: CDR1 MNHNS, CDR2 SASEGT. V lost 5 bases and J lost 10, with 20 bases in between. The CDR3 sequence is 14 residues long. The DNA of the CDR3 is TGTGCCAGCAGTCCAGCGGCGGGTGACGAGAGAGCTTTCTTT. Residues: CASSPAAGDERAFF.

V is TRBV18 and J is TRBJ2-6; D is unresolved. Looked up from germline, CDR1 is KGHSH and CDR2 is LQKENI. Deletions cut 3 bases from V and 8 bases from J, with 11 bases between. CDR3 length equals 14 residues. The CDR3 is CASSPPLSPNVLTF. The CDR3 DNA is TGTGCCAGCTCACCCCCGCTAAGCCCCAACGTCCTGACTTTC.

J is TRBJ1-2 and V is TRBV12-3 or TRBV12-4; tentative D call: TRBD1 (5 bases). There are 11 residues in the CDR3. Trimming took 6 bases from V and 5 from J, leaving 7 bases between them. The DNA for the CDR3 is TGTGCCAGCAGCCCAGGGTATGGCTACACCTTC. It encodes CASSPGYGYTF.

This clonotype appeared a few times. The gene calls are TRBV27 and TRBJ1-6, with D possibly TRBD1 on 5 matching bases. Trimming stripped 4 bases from V and 7 bases from J, with 23 bases between. Germline V gene sequence: CDR1 MNHEY, CDR2 SMNVEV (reference sequence). There are 18 residues in the CDR3. The CDR3 reads CASSWSGQNNRENSPLHF. The CDR3 coding sequence is TGTGCCAGCAGTTGGTCGGGGCAGAACAACCGGGAGAATTCACCCCTCCACTTT.